This TCR beta chain was recorded in a study of shared clonotypes between healthy human individuals. Whole-study findings and limits: Clonotypes shared by all four sorted-subset donors had higher generation probabilities than non-shared clonotypes. Despite large depth, rarefaction showed incomplete sorted-subset sequencing.

Here immunoSEQ multiplex PCR was the method, and the copy in TCRdb shows in-frame clones only, minus some. Of about 1.1 million clones in the sample, approximately 80% were seen once. This clone came up a few times. Its target is not known. The CDR3 contains 14 residues. The germline V gene has CDR1 SGHTS and CDR2 YDEGEE. V gave up 7 bases and J gave up 4 bases, with 17 bases separating them. All donors were Caucasian adults living in Nashville, Tennessee. It was into CD45RA+ naive and CD45RA-negative memory subsets that the CD4+ cells were split. This chain joins TRBV5-8 and TRBJ1-1; maybe TRBD1 (5 bases). This clonotype was sampled from a man between 18 and 35 years old in good health. Some clones in this sample may be carry-over from other donors' samples. The sample comprised memory CD4+ T cells from PBMCs. Subset defined: CD45RA-negative fraction. CDR3 coding DNA: TGTGCCAGCCCCACGGGGGGGAGGGGCACTGAAGCTTTCTTT. Translating gives CASPTGGRGTEAFF.